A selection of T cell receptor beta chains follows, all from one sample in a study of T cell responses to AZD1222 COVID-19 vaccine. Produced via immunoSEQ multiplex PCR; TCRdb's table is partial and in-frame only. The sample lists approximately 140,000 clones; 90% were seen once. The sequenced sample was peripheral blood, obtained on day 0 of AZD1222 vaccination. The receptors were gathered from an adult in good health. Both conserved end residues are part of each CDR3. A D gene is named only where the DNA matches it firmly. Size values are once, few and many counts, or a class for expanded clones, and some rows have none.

CASRVTGGETQYF	TGTGCCAGCAGGGTGACAGGGGGAGAGACCCAGTACTTC	NA	13	TRBD1	TRBV2	TRBJ2-5
CASSLEPDTQYF	TGCGCCAGCAGCTTGGAGCCGGATACGCAGTATTTT	NA	12	NA	TRBV5-1	TRBJ2-3
CASSLHGTSGNQFF	TGTGCCAGCAGCTTACACGGGACTAGCGGGAATCAGTTCTTC	NA	14	TRBD2	TRBV7-3	TRBJ2-1
CASSPGWDGTYEQYF	TGTGCCAGTAGTCCCGGTTGGGACGGTACCTACGAGCAGTACTTC	few	15	NA	TRBV19	TRBJ2-7
CATSRDVAGARGGYYEQYF	TGTGCCACCAGCAGAGATGTAGCGGGGGCCCGTGGAGGCTACTACGAGCAGTACTTC	once	19	TRBD2	TRBV15	TRBJ2-7
CASSPRDSLNYGYTF	TGCGCCAGCAGCCCCCGGGACAGTCTCAACTATGGCTACACCTTC	NA	15	TRBD1	TRBV5-1	TRBJ1-2
CAWSVPRVHNQPQHF	TGTGCCTGGAGTGTACCCAGGGTCCACAATCAGCCCCAGCATTTT	NA	15	NA	TRBV30	TRBJ1-5
CASSEAGLWQANMNTEAFF	TGTGCCAGCAGTGAAGCGGGTCTCTGGCAGGCAAACATGAACACTGAAGCTTTCTTT	NA	19	NA	TRBV6-1	TRBJ1-1
CASSLDLSQPQHF	TGTGCCAGCAGCCTAGACCTTAGTCAGCCCCAGCATTTT	NA	13	NA	TRBV3-1/TRBV3-2	TRBJ1-5
CASSLAPGQHYEQYF	TGTGCCAGCAGTTTGGCCCCGGGACAGCACTACGAGCAGTACTTC	NA	15	TRBD1	TRBV27	TRBJ2-7
CASSLNRGNSPLHF	TGTGCCAGCAGTTTAAATCGGGGTAATTCACCCCTCCACTTT	few	14	NA	TRBV27	TRBJ1-6
CASKTLDRLNTEAFF	TGTGCCAGCAAAACCCTTGACAGGTTGAACACTGAAGCTTTCTTT	NA	15	NA	TRBV2	TRBJ1-1